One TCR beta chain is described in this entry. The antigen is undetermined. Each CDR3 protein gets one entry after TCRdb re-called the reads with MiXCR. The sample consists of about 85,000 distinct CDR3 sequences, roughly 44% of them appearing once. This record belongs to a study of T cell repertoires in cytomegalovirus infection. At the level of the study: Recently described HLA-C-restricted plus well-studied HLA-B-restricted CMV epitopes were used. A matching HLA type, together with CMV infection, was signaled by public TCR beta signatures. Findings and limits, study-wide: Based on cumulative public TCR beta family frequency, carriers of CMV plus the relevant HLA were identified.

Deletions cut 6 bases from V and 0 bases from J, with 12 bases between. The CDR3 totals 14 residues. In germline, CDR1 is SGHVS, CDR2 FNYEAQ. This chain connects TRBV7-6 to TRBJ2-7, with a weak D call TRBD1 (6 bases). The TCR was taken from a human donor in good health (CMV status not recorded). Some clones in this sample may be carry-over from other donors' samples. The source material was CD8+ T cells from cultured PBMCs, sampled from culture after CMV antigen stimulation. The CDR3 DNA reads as TGTGCCAGCAGAGGGACACTTAGCTCCTACGAGCAGTACTTC. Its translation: CASRGTLSSYEQYF.